The 32 T cell receptor beta chains below all came from one sample that was sequenced in a study of cytomegalovirus exposure and HLA in healthy donors. Primers for the PCR totalled 60 Vbeta and 13 Jbeta. Clones were read by immunoSEQ multiplex PCR, and TCRdb kept only the in-frame ones, dropping some. The table lists around 150,000 clones, 78% of them singletons. Sequenced sample: PBMCs. The receptors derive from a male donor in good health and CMV-seronegative.

V usage is TRBV6-5 and J usage is TRBJ2-5; possibly TRBD2 for D (5 bases). The V and J ends lost 6 bases and 3 bases respectively, with 11 bases between them. The CDR3 covers 13 residues. The germline V gene has CDR1 MNHEY and CDR2 SVGAGI. The CDR3 protein is CASRPGSEETQYF. The CDR3 coding sequence is TGTGCCAGCAGGCCGGGGTCCGAAGAGACCCAGTACTTC.

This chain uses TRBV2 with TRBJ2-1; 10 bases line up with TRBD2. Trimming cost V 6 bases and J 8 bases; bases outside gene matches: 7. The CDR3 covers 14 residues. CDR1 and CDR2 from the germline V gene are SNHLY and FYNNEI. This CDR3 reads CASSEGLALDEQFF. In DNA form, the CDR3 reads TGTGCCAGCAGCGAGGGACTAGCGTTGGATGAGCAGTTCTTC.

The CDR3 here is CSVSKGGRGSYEQYF. CDR3 nucleotides: TGCAGCGTCTCCAAGGGGGGCAGGGGGTCCTACGAGCAGTACTTC. The chain carries TRBV29-1 and TRBJ2-7; a weak D match, TRBD1 (7 bases). Per germline, CDR1 SQVTM and CDR2 ANQGSEA. V was pared by 6 bases and J by 1 base, with 19 bases between. The CDR3 has 15 amino acids.

This clone came up a few times. The rearrangement uses TRBV5-1 and TRBJ1-2; 9 bases map to TRBD1. Germline CDR1 SGHRS, CDR2 YFSETQ. V gave up 4 bases and J gave up 6 bases; unmatched junction bases: 4. The CDR3 totals 13 residues. DNA of the CDR3: TGCGCCAGCAGCCGGGGACAGGGACATGGCTACACCTTC. Translated, it gives CASSRGQGHGYTF.

The chain recombines TRBV9 with TRBJ2-5; 10 nucleotides align to TRBD2. The CDR3 totals 14 residues. J lost 5 bases, V lost 4 bases, and 5 bases had no gene match. CDR1 and CDR2 (germline): SGDLS, YYNGEE. In DNA, the CDR3 is TGTGCCAGCAGCTTTAGCGGGGGGTTTGAGACCCAGTACTTC. Translated, it gives CASSFSGGFETQYF.

The V gene is TRBV5-1, the J gene TRBJ2-3; possibly TRBD2 for D (6 bases). The CDR3 spans 18 residues. V was cut by 0 bases and J by 1 base, with 18 bases left in between. CDR1 and CDR2 (germline): SGHRS, YFSETQ. CDR3 protein: CASSLGLYRRGGTDTQYF. In DNA, the CDR3 is TGCGCCAGCAGCTTGGGCTTGTACCGGCGGGGAGGCACAGATACGCAGTATTTT. Supplemented by reference TRBV5-1 and TRBJ2-3, the full variable domain reads KAGVTQTPRYLIKTRGQQVTLSCSPISGHRSVSWYQQTPGQGLQFLFEYFSETQRNKGNFPGRFSGRQFSNSRSEMNVSTLELGDSALYLCASSLGLYRRGGTDTQYFGPGTRLTVL.

This chain links TRBV7-8 with TRBJ2-3, with 15 bases identical to TRBD2. The CDR3 has 16 residues. In germline, CDR1 is SGHVS, CDR2 FQNEAQ. Losses at the gene ends were 5 bases for V and 7 bases for J; bases not matched to a gene: 7. CDR3 DNA sequence: TGTGCCAGCAGCAACGGACTAGCGGGAGGGGAGTATACGCAGTATTTT. As protein: CASSNGLAGGEYTQYF.

The V call is TRBV19, the J call TRBJ1-1; D may be TRBD1 (5 bases). Germline V gene lookup returns CDR1 LNHDA and CDR2 SQIVND (reference sequence). The V gene lost 5 bases and the J gene lost 0 bases, with 13 bases spanning the gap. This CDR3 has 15 amino acids. Written as DNA, the CDR3 is TGTGCCAGTAGTGTCCGGGGGGTTATGAACACTGAAGCTTTCTTT. It encodes CASSVRGVMNTEAFF.

The chain employs TRBV10-3 and TRBJ1-1, with 7 bases fitting TRBD1. V was clipped by 4 bases and J by 7 bases; unmatched bases: 3. This CDR3 is built from 12 residues. Per the germline V gene, CDR1 is ENHRY and CDR2 is SYGVKD. The CDR3 DNA reads as TGTGCCATCAGTGGAGGACAGGTTGAAGCTTTCTTT. This sequence encodes CAISGGQVEAFF.

The rearrangement joins TRBV2 to TRBJ1-2; no clear D gene. Trimming cost V 2 bases and J 2 bases, with 15 bases left between them. Germline loops: CDR1 SNHLY, CDR2 FYNNEI. This CDR3 spans 16 amino acids. The CDR3 region is CASSEPRGGSNYGYTF. DNA for the CDR3: TGTGCCAGCAGTGAACCTCGCGGTGGGTCGAACTATGGCTACACCTTC.

J is TRBJ1-2 and V is TRBV4-2; possible D gene TRBD1, 5 bases. Per the germline V gene, CDR1 is LGHNA and CDR2 is YNFKEQ. CDR3 length: 12 amino acids. Trimming pared 1 base from V and 8 bases from J, leaving 8 bases between. The DNA for the CDR3 is TGTGCCAGCAGCCAAGTCCAGGGAGGCTACACCTTC. Its translation: CASSQVQGGYTF.

This chain links TRBV13 with TRBJ2-3, with 8 bases identical to TRBD2. The CDR3 runs 15 residues. J was trimmed by 0 bases and V by 1 base; bases with no gene match: 0. Germline CDR1 PRHDT, CDR2 FYEKMQ (reference sequence). The CDR3 loop is CASSLAGGSTDTQYF. The CDR3 bases are TGTGCCAGCAGCTTAGCGGGGGGGAGCACAGATACGCAGTATTTT.

This clone was observed a single time. V and J are TRBV9 and TRBJ2-1, with TRBD2 matching over 9 bases. Germline values: CDR1 SGDLS, CDR2 YYNGEE. The CDR3 spans 16 residues. Trimming cost V 0 bases and J 9 bases; bases outside gene matches: 10. The CDR3 DNA is TGTGCCAGCAGCGTAGGGCTAAGCGGGAGGAGCGGTGAGCAGTTCTTC. This sequence encodes CASSVGLSGRSGEQFF.

The chain couples TRBV27 to TRBJ2-1; D is unresolved. This CDR3 region has 12 residues. The V and J ends lost 3 bases and 6 bases respectively, with 6 bases between them. Germline assignment: CDR1 MNHEY and CDR2 SMNVEV (reference sequence). DNA for the CDR3: TGTGCCAGCAGTTTTACGGGCAATGAGCAGTTCTTC. Translation: CASSFTGNEQFF.

This clone was seen only a few times. V and J are TRBV30 and TRBJ1-3; D possibly corresponds to TRBD1 (6 bases). The CDR3 runs 16 residues. Germline V gene lookup returns CDR1 GTSNPN and CDR2 SVGIG (reference sequence). Trimming left V 0 bases short and J 4 bases short, with 16 bases between. The CDR3 protein is CAWSVRGGRSGNTIYF. The CDR3 DNA is TGTGCCTGGAGTGTTCGGGGGGGCCGCTCCGGAAACACCATATATTTT. The full variable domain, rest sourced from reference TRBV30 and TRBJ1-3, is SQTIHQWPATLVQPVGSPLSLECTVEGTSNPNLYWYRQAAGRGLQLLFYSVGIGQISSEVPQNLSASRPQDRQFILSSKKLLLSDSGFYLCAWSVRGGRSGNTIYFGEGSWLTVV.

Only a few counts were recorded for this clone. This chain uses TRBV19 with TRBJ1-2; 8 bases are a match to TRBD1. CDR3 length: 15 residues. CDR1 and CDR2 (germline): LNHDA, SQIVND (reference sequence). Trimming at V came to 4 bases and at J to 0 bases, leaving 4 bases not matched to a gene. The DNA of the CDR3 is TGTGCCAGTAGTAAGGACAGGGCCCCTAACTATGGCTACACCTTC. Translated: CASSKDRAPNYGYTF.

In nucleotides, the CDR3 is TGTGCCAGCAGCTTATTTTCGAGCACAGATACGCAGTATTTT. Translating gives CASSLFSSTDTQYF. The chain employs TRBV7-2 and TRBJ2-3; D gene ambiguous. CDR3 length equals 14 residues. Trimming took off 2 bases at V and 0 bases at J, with 6 bases between the two ends. CDR1 and CDR2 (germline): SGHTA, FQGNSA.

This rearrangement joins TRBV7-8 to TRBJ1-2; TRBD1 matches 8 bases. V shed 5 bases and J 2 bases; nucleotides not matched to a gene: 4. The CDR3 sequence is 14 residues long. CDR1 and CDR2 from the germline V gene are SGHVS and FQNEAQ. The CDR3 here is CASSTRTGNYGYTF. In DNA, the CDR3 is TGTGCCAGCAGCACCCGGACAGGGAACTATGGCTACACCTTC.

V usage is TRBV5-5 and J usage is TRBJ2-3, with D uncertain. The ends were cut back, 0 bases at V and 3 bases at J, with 5 bases in the middle. In germline, CDR1 is SGHKS, CDR2 YYEKEE (reference sequence). The CDR3 spans 13 residues. The CDR3 loop reads CASSLEPTDTQYF. The CDR3 coding sequence is TGTGCCAGCAGCTTGGAGCCTACAGATACGCAGTATTTT.

The chain is built from TRBV5-1 and TRBJ1-1; D is ambiguous. CDR3 length: 14 amino acids. V lost 1 base and J lost 8, with 15 bases in between. Germline-derived CDR1 and CDR2 are SGHRS and YFSETQ. The CDR3 DNA follows: TGCGCCAGCAGCTTGTATTTGGCAGACGGGGAAGCTTTCTTT. Translated: CASSLYLADGEAFF.

This clone was seen once. The chain uses TRBV5-4 and TRBJ2-2; unclear D gene. CDR3 length equals 15 residues. V was trimmed by 4 bases and J by 4 bases, leaving 14 bases between them. CDR1 and CDR2 (germline): SGHNT, YYREEE (reference sequence). The CDR3: CASSVAGAATGELFF. The DNA for the CDR3 is TGTGCCAGCAGCGTAGCCGGCGCTGCCACCGGGGAGCTGTTTTTT.

V and J are TRBV5-1 and TRBJ2-2; TRBD2 matches 10 bases. CDR3 size: 16 residues. V was clipped by 0 bases and J by 6 bases; unmatched bases: 5. Per germline, CDR1 SGHRS and CDR2 YFSETQ. The CDR3 coding sequence is TGCGCCAGCAGCTTGGGACTAGCGGGCGGCGCCGGGGAGCTGTTTTTT. This translates into CASSLGLAGGAGELFF.

The chain employs TRBV6-5 and TRBJ2-1; the match to TRBD2 covers 9 bases. The CDR3 spans 16 residues. Trimming at V came to 4 bases and at J to 5 bases, leaving 9 bases not matched to a gene. Germline V gene data show CDR1 as MNHEY and CDR2 as SVGAGI. CDR3 sequence reads: CASSFLGSGGNNEQFF. The CDR3 coding sequence is TGTGCCAGCAGTTTCCTGGGTAGCGGGGGTAACAATGAGCAGTTCTTC.

This clone was picked up a small number of times. The J gene is TRBJ2-1, the V gene TRBV6-5, with D maybe TRBD2 (6 bases). The CDR3 contains 16 residues. Trimming took off 4 bases at V and 9 bases at J, with 22 bases between the two ends. Germline V lookup: CDR1 MNHEY, CDR2 SVGAGI. The CDR3 loop is CASSWSSVGGVGEQFF. CDR3 bases: TGTGCCAGCAGTTGGTCTAGCGTGGGAGGTGTCGGTGAGCAGTTCTTC.

This clone was seen only once. J is TRBJ2-3 and V is TRBV5-6; TRBD1 is a possible D gene (5 bases). The germline CDR1 and CDR2 sequences are SGHDT and YYEEEE. The CDR3 spans 17 residues. The V gene lost 3 bases and the J gene lost 6 bases, with 23 bases spanning the gap. The CDR3 reads CASSSNINLLGQDTQYF. CDR3 coding DNA: TGTGCCAGCAGCTCCAACATAAACCTACTGGGGCAGGATACGCAGTATTTT.

The CDR3, as DNA: TGTGCCAGCAGTTCGCGGACTAGCGGGAGGAATGAGCAGTTCTTC. The encoded protein is CASSSRTSGRNEQFF. J is TRBJ2-1 and V is TRBV6-5; TRBD2 aligns across 14 bases. Germline-derived CDR1 and CDR2 are MNHEY and SVGAGI. This CDR3 has 15 amino acids. J gave up 7 bases and V 4 bases, and 3 bases lay outside the gene matches.

The V and J genes are TRBV10-3 and TRBJ2-7, with a tentative D call TRBD1 (5 bases). Germline assignment: CDR1 ENHRY and CDR2 SYGVKD. Trimming cost V 1 base and J 3 bases, with 22 bases left between them. CDR3 size: 18 residues. The CDR3 here is CAISEWSSTRTLLYEQYF. In nucleotides, the CDR3 is TGTGCCATCAGTGAGTGGTCCTCCACTCGGACACTCCTCTACGAGCAGTACTTC.

This clone occurred a few times. This chain connects TRBV2 to TRBJ1-2, with 8 bases aligning to TRBD1. The CDR3 runs 17 residues. Per the germline V gene, CDR1 is SNHLY and CDR2 is FYNNEI. The V segment lost 2 bases and the J segment 4 bases; nucleotides outside the gene matches: 12. The CDR3 reads CASSEPGTGSRVYGYTF. CDR3 bases: TGTGCCAGCAGTGAACCCGGGACAGGCAGCCGAGTCTATGGCTACACCTTC. Together with reference TRBV2 and TRBJ1-2, the CDR3 gives the full variable domain: EPEVTQTPSHQVTQMGQEVILRCVPISNHLYFYWYRQILGQKVEFLVSFYNNEISEKSEIFDDQFSVERPDGSNFTLKIRSTKLEDSAMYFCASSEPGTGSRVYGYTFGSGTRLTVV.

This clone has a handful of counts. This sequence joins TRBV9 and TRBJ2-7, with D perhaps matching TRBD1 (6 bases). The germline V gene encodes CDR1 SGDLS and CDR2 YYNGEE. The germline V and J ends were trimmed by 5 bases and 6 bases, with 15 bases remaining between them. The CDR3 has 13 residues. The CDR3 spells CASSFTGIGEQYF. CDR3 bases: TGTGCCAGCAGTTTTACAGGGATTGGCGAGCAGTACTTC.

The chain has TRBV6-6 and TRBJ1-3; 7 bases are a match to TRBD1. CDR3 length: 16 amino acids. CDR1 is MNHNY, CDR2 SVGAGI, per germline (reference sequence). V was clipped by 0 bases and J by 0 bases; unmatched bases: 2. DNA of the CDR3: TGTGCCAGCAGTTACTCGAGGACAGGCTCTGGAAACACCATATATTTT. Encoded protein: CASSYSRTGSGNTIYF.

This chain links TRBV5-1 with TRBJ2-5, with D possibly matching TRBD1 (5 bases). Germline V gene data show CDR1 as SGHRS and CDR2 as YFSETQ. The ends were cut back, 0 bases at V and 4 bases at J, with 10 bases in the middle. The CDR3 is made up of 14 amino acids. CDR3 nucleotides: TGCGCCAGCAGCTTGGTTTTGGGGCTAGAGACCCAGTACTTC. Translation: CASSLVLGLETQYF.

This clone was seen a single time. The chain links TRBV19 to TRBJ2-5; 9 bases agree with TRBD1. Germline V gives CDR1 LNHDA, CDR2 SQIVND (reference sequence). The CDR3 consists of 12 residues. Trimming at V came to 7 bases and at J to 4 bases, leaving 1 base not matched to a gene. CDR3 in amino acids: CASKTGGETQYF. The CDR3 DNA reads TGTGCCAGTAAGACAGGGGGAGAGACCCAGTACTTC. The entire variable domain, with the rest obtained from reference TRBV19 and TRBJ2-5, is as follows: DGGITQSPKYLFRKEGQNVTLSCEQNLNHDAMYWYRQDPGQGLRLIYYSQIVNDFQKGDIAEGYSVSREKKESFPLTVTSAQKNPTAFYLCASKTGGETQYFGPGTRLLVL.